Described below is a single TCR beta chain sequence and its context. This clonotype was counted many times. Its specific antigen is unknown. Base-call qualities are not available, and no considerably larger clone is one nucleotide away. Library preparation was by 5' RACE. Sequencing took place on an Illumina HiSeq 2000. A universal primer binding site was introduced by template switching, and a unique molecular identifier was present in the final cDNA, enabling accurate counting of TCR cDNA molecules. Specific primers in the conserved constant-segment region were used to synthesize first-strand cDNA for the TCR alpha and beta chains. To control for contamination, every cDNA library carried two barcodes: a SMART-Mk sample barcode plus Illumina barcodes. TruSeq adapter sequences and Illumina sample barcodes were added in two successive PCR steps. TCR alpha and beta cDNA libraries were sequenced on the Illumina HiSeq platform with custom primers. For the original study's pipeline: MiGEC was used to process raw reads and extract unique molecular identifiers, and MiXCR was used to find CDR3 positions. Recombination models were inferred per individual with the repgenHMM and IGoR tools using an EM algorithm. The tcR package in R was used for shared clonotype analysis, with sharing normalized by the product of cloneset sizes. To study raw recombination free of thymic and clonal selection effects, out-of-frame nonproductive sequences were analyzed. TCRdb ran its own pipeline on the public reads, namely fastp trimming at Q25 and MiXCR clone calling, and kept in-frame beta chains. Rows merge per CDR3 protein into single entries with the most common DNA and genes. TCRdb's processing, not the authors' own work, is the source of the V and J calls. In this sample the table shows 150,000 or so distinct CDR3 sequences, approximately 4% of which occur a single time. The ten largest clones represent around 8.1% of the sample.

Only healthy Caucasian donors were included. Using Miltenyi CD45RO+ enrichment and human naive T-cell isolation kits, memory (CD45RO+) and naive T cells were isolated from PBMC. The entry originates in a study of identical twins (dated by TCRdb to between 2015 and 2016). For the wider study: To test whether fetal clonotypes persist, the study used deep sequencing on TCR alpha and beta repertoires from monozygotic twins, unrelated adults of various ages, and cord blood. To rule out contamination, replicate twin experiments were performed at different times with different library preparation protocols.

What the research found in general, with its limitations: Out-of-frame TCR alpha sharing in monozygotic twins was systematically underestimated by recombination models, whereas sharing between unrelated individuals was in agreement with the recombination models. Zero-insertion analyses could be partly confounded by invariant T cells such as MAIT and iNKT, though diverse VJ usage argued against such confounding for most clonotypes. Because the same donors could not be followed over many years, the conclusions relied on cross-sectional statistical analysis. Abundant cord blood beta clonotypes carried fewer insertions; young adult naive repertoires showed a weaker similar trend, while memory repertoires showed none. Compared with coincidental sharing between unrelated individuals, out-of-frame TCR alpha sequences shared between twins had an excess of sequences with low generation probability. The excess sharing between twins in beta out-of-frame sequences was weaker because fewer shared sequences reduced the signal-to-noise ratio.

From a lookup of the germline V gene, CDR1 and CDR2 are MDHEN and SYDVKM. The germline ends are 16 bases apart after V is trimmed by 6 bases and J by 7 bases. The CDR3, from cysteine to phenylalanine, totals 14 residues. Only the CDR3 part of the read is kept: 42 bases, read in frame from the first base. The receptor's source is a man aged 18 to 35 in good health. Sequencing was performed on memory T cells sorted from blood. This specimen's cell subset or site label, interpreted: CD45RO+ enriched T cells. The sequence is built from TRBV28 and TRBJ1-5; the D region possibly corresponds to TRBD1 (6 bases align). In nucleotide form, the sequence is TGTGCCAGCAGCCTAAACAGGGAGGACCAGCCCCAGCATTTT. Translation gives CASSLNREDQPQHF.